Listed below are T cell receptor beta chains from one sample, sequenced in a study of blood T cell repertoires in COVID-19. Generated by immunoSEQ multiplex PCR, the TCRdb table keeps only in-frame clones and is missing some. The sample contains about 170,000 clones, 70% to 90% of which appear only once. Specimen: peripheral blood. These receptors all stem from a woman of 80 years or more with COVID-19, enrolled during active disease. The CDR3 runs from the conserved cysteine through the conserved F or W. Each record gives: D gene, J gene, clone size, V gene, CDR3 protein, CDR3 DNA. The D gene is left open where the match is weak. Clone size is given for some rows only: seen once, a few or many times, or a class if the clone is expanded.

. | TRBJ1-1 | . | TRBV5-1 | CASNSGVNTEAFF | TGCGCCAGCAACTCAGGGGTGAACACTGAAGCTTTCTTT
. | TRBJ1-1 | . | TRBV7-6 | CATLPGLTSTEAFF | TGTGCCACCCTGCCGGGTCTGACCTCCACTGAAGCTTTCTTT
. | TRBJ1-1 | once | TRBV19 | CASSKGVGNTEAFF | TGTGCCAGTAGTAAGGGGGTGGGGAACACTGAAGCTTTCTTT
TRBD1 | TRBJ2-2 | . | TRBV4-1 | CASSATGSFTGELFF | TGCGCCAGCAGCGCGACAGGGAGTTTCACCGGGGAGCTGTTTTTT
TRBD2 | TRBJ2-1 | . | TRBV10-1 | CASSAGLAGGPSYNEQFF | TGCGCCAGCAGTGCCGGACTAGCGGGAGGGCCCTCCTACAATGAGCAGTTCTTC
. | TRBJ1-2 | . | TRBV11-2 | CASSLLGAAYGYTF | TGTGCCAGCAGCCTCTTAGGGGCAGCCTATGGCTACACCTTC
TRBD2 | TRBJ2-3 | . | TRBV11-3 | CASSLGVTSGAADTQYF | TGTGCCAGCAGCTTAGGGGTCACTAGCGGGGCCGCAGATACGCAGTATTTT
. | TRBJ2-2 | . | TRBV18 | CASSRQIQGNTGELFF | TGTGCCAGCTCACGCCAAATCCAGGGTAACACCGGGGAGCTGTTTTTT
. | TRBJ1-6 | . | TRBV9 | CASSVEGAGNSPLHF | TGTGCCAGCAGCGTAGAAGGGGCAGGTAATTCACCCCTCCACTTT
TRBD1 | TRBJ1-5 | . | TRBV2 | CASTGTGGNQPQHF | TGTGCCAGCACCGGGACAGGGGGCAATCAGCCCCAGCATTTT
TRBD2 | TRBJ2-3 | once | TRBV15 | CATSRVGGGGPTIYTQYF | TGTGCCACCAGCAGAGTCGGGGGCGGGGGGCCGACCATCTATACGCAGTATTTT
TRBD2 | TRBJ2-3 | . | TRBV5-1 | CASSLDGGGTDTQYF | TGCGCCAGCAGCTTGGATGGGGGAGGGACGGATACGCAGTATTTT
. | TRBJ1-6 | . | TRBV3-1/TRBV3-2 | CASSQVKPSDSIYNSPLHF | TGTGCCAGCAGCCAAGTTAAACCATCTGACTCTATCTATAATTCACCCCTCCACTTT
. | TRBJ2-2 | . | TRBV29-1 | CSVGTTPNTGELFF | TGCAGCGTTGGGACTACCCCGAACACCGGGGAGCTGTTTTTT
. | TRBJ1-2 | once | TRBV28 | CASSDRRRYGYTF | TGTGCCAGCAGTGACAGGCGCCGCTATGGCTACACCTTC
TRBD1 | TRBJ1-5 | . | TRBV7-6 | CASSPTAGTGAQPQHF | TGTGCCAGCAGCCCTACCGCCGGGACAGGGGCTCAGCCCCAGCATTTT
. | TRBJ1-1 | . | TRBV6-5 | CASRATQVNTEAFF | TGTGCCAGCAGGGCGACACAGGTGAACACTGAAGCTTTCTTT
. | TRBJ2-7 | . | TRBV27 | CASSSYLGPREQYF | TGTGCCAGCAGTTCTTACCTAGGCCCTAGGGAGCAGTACTTC
. | TRBJ2-1 | . | TRBV6-1 | CASSELATLTYNEQFF | TGTGCCAGCAGTGAATTAGCCACTCTGACCTACAATGAGCAGTTCTTC
. | TRBJ2-7 | . | TRBV4-1 | CASSQDLSRVGEEQYF | TGCGCCAGCAGCCAAGATCTGTCCAGGGTAGGGGAAGAGCAGTACTTC
TRBD2 | TRBJ2-7 | few | TRBV10-3 | CAIERDGSYEQYF | TGTGCCATTGAGCGGGACGGTTCCTACGAGCAGTACTTC
TRBD1 | TRBJ1-6 | . | TRBV6-5 | CASSFHHLGGLSPLHF | TGTGCCAGCAGTTTCCACCACTTAGGGGGCCTTTCACCCCTCCACTTT
TRBD2 | TRBJ2-3 | . | TRBV9 | CASSTRFGGRTDTQYF | TGTGCCAGCAGCACCCGCTTCGGCGGGAGAACAGATACGCAGTATTTT
. | TRBJ2-1 | . | TRBV6-5 | CASRGRYSYNEQFF | TGTGCCAGCAGGGGGAGGTACTCCTACAATGAGCAGTTCTTC
TRBD1 | TRBJ1-6 | once | TRBV5-6 | CASSRDRNSPLHF | TGTGCCAGCAGCCGGGACAGGAATTCACCCCTCCACTTT
. | TRBJ1-2 | . | TRBV19 | CASSATAGSVVGYTF | TGTGCCAGTAGTGCCACCGCAGGGTCCGTGGTTGGCTACACCTTC
. | TRBJ1-3 | . | TRBV18 | CASSPSGDTIYF | TGTGCCAGCTCACCATCAGGGGACACCATATATTTT
. | TRBJ2-7 | . | TRBV28 | CASSHQGPYEQYF | TGTGCCAGCAGTCACCAGGGGCCCTACGAGCAGTACTTC
. | TRBJ2-7 | . | TRBV10-3 | CAIRSGTGLLAGVGEQYF | TGTGCCATCAGGTCAGGGACAGGGCTCCTAGCGGGAGTCGGCGAGCAGTACTTC
TRBD2 | TRBJ2-1 | . | TRBV7-2 | CATKSRGLAGLNEQFF | TGTGCCACCAAATCGAGGGGGCTAGCGGGGTTGAATGAGCAGTTCTTC
TRBD2 | TRBJ2-5 | . | TRBV28 | CASSRGLAGGEETQYF | TGTGCCAGCAGTCGGGGACTAGCGGGAGGTGAAGAGACCCAGTACTTC
. | TRBJ1-1 | once | TRBV5-1 | CASSLDRVNTEAFF | TGCGCCAGCAGCTTGGACAGAGTAAACACTGAAGCTTTCTTT
TRBD2 | TRBJ2-3 | . | TRBV27 | CASSFSRGRAYSDTQYF | TGTGCCAGCAGTTTTAGTCGCGGGAGGGCATACTCGGATACGCAGTATTTT
TRBD2 | TRBJ2-1 | . | TRBV12-3/TRBV12-4 | CASRGTILNEQFF | TGTGCCAGCAGGGGGACTATCCTCAATGAGCAGTTCTTC
TRBD2 | TRBJ2-1 | . | TRBV5-4 | CASGISGINEQFF | TGTGCCAGCGGAATTAGCGGGATCAATGAGCAGTTCTTC
. | TRBJ1-2 | few | TRBV24-1 | CATSVGRDYGYTF | TGTGCCACCAGCGTCGGCAGGGACTATGGCTACACCTTC
. | TRBJ2-7 | once | TRBV14 | CASSRSAVQYF | TGTGCCAGCAGCCGGAGCGCCGTGCAGTACTTC
TRBD1 | TRBJ2-3 | . | TRBV5-6 | CASSRTGASTDTQYF | TGTGCCAGCAGCCGGACAGGGGCCAGCACAGATACGCAGTATTTT
. | TRBJ1-1 | few | TRBV5-6 | CASSLDTYTEAFF | TGTGCCAGCAGCTTGGACACCTACACTGAAGCTTTCTTT
TRBD1 | TRBJ1-6 | . | TRBV18 | CASSQGVGTDSPLHF | TGTGCCAGCTCCCAGGGGGTTGGGACGGACTCACCCCTCCACTTT